The source of this T cell receptor beta chain is a study of blood T cell repertoires in COVID-19. Study overall: Nucleic acid was either cDNA or gDNA, and it came from T cells, B-cell-depleted T cells, or PBMCs.

This clone appeared once. Source study methods: Scientists estimated how many nucleated cells there were by amplifying reference gene primers. Produced via immunoSEQ multiplex PCR; TCRdb's table is partial and in-frame only. That table gives V, J and clone size, and the DNA gave D and trimming. This table has approximately 150,000 clones, 85% to 90% appearing once. CDR1 is SEHNR and CDR2 is FQNEAQ in the germline V gene (reference sequence). The CDR3 consists of 15 residues. Trimming took 5 bases from V and 1 from J; bases not matched to a gene: 5. The sequenced material came from peripheral blood. The sequence was obtained from a woman aged 60-75 years with acute or convalescent COVID-19. V usage is TRBV7-9 and J usage is TRBJ1-1; 9 bases fit TRBD1. Here the CDR3 reads CASSIQGAGNTEAFF. The CDR3 DNA reads TGTGCCAGCAGCATACAGGGGGCGGGGAACACTGAAGCTTTCTTT.